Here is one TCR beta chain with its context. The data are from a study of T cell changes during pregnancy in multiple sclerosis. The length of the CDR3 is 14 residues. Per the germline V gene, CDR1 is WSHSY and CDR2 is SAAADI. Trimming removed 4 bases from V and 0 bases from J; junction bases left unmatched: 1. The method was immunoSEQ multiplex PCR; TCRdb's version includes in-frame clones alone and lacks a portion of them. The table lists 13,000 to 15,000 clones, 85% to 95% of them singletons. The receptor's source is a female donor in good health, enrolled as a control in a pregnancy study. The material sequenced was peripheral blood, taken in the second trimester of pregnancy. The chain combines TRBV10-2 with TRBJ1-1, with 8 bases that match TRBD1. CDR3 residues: CASSVTGVNTEAFF. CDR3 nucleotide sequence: TGCGCCAGCAGTGTGACAGGGGTGAACACTGAAGCTTTCTTT.